The sequence of this TCR beta chain was determined in a study of cytomegalovirus exposure and HLA in healthy donors (dated by TCRdb to about 2017). Study-level background: In an earlier analysis of 450 to 750 of the donors, approximately 260 Gb of sequence data and 90 million to 120 million unique TCR beta sequences from about 179 million T cells were reported. High-throughput TCR immunosequencing, statistical association of individual TCRs with disease status, and machine learning were combined to predict cytomegalovirus infection status. A separate validation cohort of some 130 different subjects was used in addition to the 666-subject first cohort. Because of strong linkage in the cohort, roughly five DR-DQ haplotypes were treated as single units for association and clustering. Both class I and class II loci were covered by HLA typing, at four-digit resolution. Every discovery cohort repertoire had been produced on one sequencing platform. Among some 410 genotyped donors of the cohort, an average of approximately 240,000 unique TCR beta nucleotide sequences was sequenced per donor, of which approximately 19% were non-productive. Donor age, sex, ethnicity and CMV serostatus were compiled together with the repertoire data. The genetic ancestry cluster associated with self-reported Caucasian donors included roughly four fifths of the roughly 400 genotyped donors. Typing coverage differed by locus: A, B, C, DRB1 and DQB1 were typed in about 620-630 donors, DQA1 in 500 to 550, DPA1 in approximately 600, and DPB1 in 400 to 490. Roughly 300 gigabases of sequencing data and 91 million or so unique TCR sequences made up an early release that covered several hundred HLA-typed donors. In a later genetic analysis, genome-wide SNP genotypes for about 65% of the roughly 670 donors were used, and that subset was treated as a discovery cohort. Rather than using new phenotypic data, the later analysis identified candidate immune exposures from TCR beta sequences and from how often those sequences occurred across donors. The study aimed to test whether cataloging public T cell receptors could reveal signatures of past pathogen exposure. The study profiled the T cell repertoires of fewer than 850 subjects by immunosequencing and related them to cytomegalovirus serostatus. A later analysis re-examined previously published TCR beta repertoires from around 670 donors and added high-resolution HLA genotyping to investigate patterns of TCR occurrence. An earlier analysis of approximately 640 of the donors applied high-throughput TCR beta sequencing to assess whether each TCR beta V gene segment acted as functional or pseudogenic.

Library construction relied on the immunoSEQ multiplex PCR assay. For the multiplex PCR, a mixture combining 60 forward primers for TCR Vbeta segments and 13 reverse primers for TCR Jbeta segments was used. The CDR3 region of rearranged TCR beta genes was amplified from genomic DNA by a multiplex PCR assay. On the Illumina HiSeq System, the amplified TCR beta libraries were sequenced as 87-base-pair reads. Per the authors' processing: A later analysis counted approximately 76 million unique TCR beta chains across the approximately 700 repertoires, and around 9.9 million of these chains were shared by at least two donors. Raw reads were error-corrected and collapsed into unique sequences with a nearest-neighbor algorithm that merged closely related sequences to remove PCR and sequencing errors. To assign V, D and J gene segments, CDR3 sequences were aligned to IMGT reference sequences. For a sequence to be retained, a match of at least six nucleotides to both a V gene segment and a J gene segment was required. Rearrangements were classified as productive when the CDR3 lacked stop codons and remained in frame with V and J, and all other rearrangements were classified as non-productive. Following IMGT convention, CDR3 was defined as the stretch from the second conserved V-encoded cysteine to the conserved J-encoded phenylalanine. In an earlier analysis of some 550 of the donors, sequences lacking an unambiguous match to a single V gene segment were excluded. In an earlier analysis of about 590 of the donors, a V segment was called functional when productive rearrangements were above 56.7%, and segregating when the standard deviation between donors exceeded 5%. A statistical classification framework was built for diagnosing cytomegalovirus status from the catalog of TCR beta chain sequences. In a later analysis, TCR nucleotide sequences were compared against IMGT/GENE-DB human TR gene sequences so that V and J genes could be assigned. Using the TCRdist pipeline, a later analysis assigned CDR3 sequences along with most-parsimonious VDJ recombination scenarios. In a later analysis, each TCR beta chain was defined by its CDR3 amino acid sequence together with its V-gene family, and reads lacking a unique V-gene family were excluded. To address suspected cross-contamination and a sequencing artifact, a later analysis removed 550 to 750 highly shared, low-generation-probability nucleotide sequences. A later analysis calculated a clonal expansion index for each public chain from normalized within-repertoire ranks of inferred template counts. In a later analysis, generation probabilities were computed with a VDJ recombination model fitted to out-of-frame rearrangements, and the resulting probabilities were checked against IGoR. Hypergeometric tests were used in a later analysis to score TCR-TCR, TCR-HLA and TCR-CMV co-occurrence, with a repertoire-size bias correction applied to the TCR pairs. In a later analysis, false discovery rates were estimated by permuting HLA or CMV assignments 20 times. In a later analysis, co-occurring TCRs were grouped with DBSCAN, and TCRdist sequence similarity was added when clustering was performed within HLA-allele-positive subsets. Repertoires with fewer than 30,000 or more than 120,000 public chains were left out of co-occurrence clustering, as were several repertoires with anomalous nucleotide sharing. TCRdb limited this immuneACCESS table to in-frame rearrangements with V and J called. A share of clones is missing; checked studies link under half to unresolved V genes, and the rest is unexplained. V and J calls and clone size are as listed in that table; D and trimming were resolved from the DNA. This sample is represented by 200,000 or so clones; over 80% of them were singletons. The top ten constitute 0.71% of the sample.

Results and caveats for the whole study, not just this receptor: A further reported finding was that TCR beta sequences accurately predicted the HLA-A and HLA-B alleles for most subjects in the first cohort. A later analysis found that TCR association rates varied across HLA loci, with DRB1 alleles showing the most associated TCRs and HLA-C alleles the fewest. Correlated functional status among segregating V segments might be attributable to linkage disequilibrium, but an unknown experimental factor could not be ruled out. Most CMV-associated TCR beta chains appeared to be HLA-restricted in a later analysis, and the HLA associations seemed to be driven largely by CMV exposure. Broadly in line with IMGT annotations, most TCR beta V segments showed up in productive rearrangements about 87% or about 30% of the time in an earlier analysis of around 600 of the donors. A group of highly shared sequence variants was considered likely to be a technical artifact of the sequencing pipeline. Compared with equally common non-associated chains, HLA-associated TCR beta chains in a later analysis were more clonally expanded and had lower generation probabilities. The 87-base-pair reads could not distinguish some IMGT-functional V segments, including TRBV6-2 and TRBV6-3, so those segments were excluded. Several of the top co-occurrence clusters appeared to be linked to parvovirus B19, influenza, CMV and Epstein-Barr virus, according to a later analysis. V-gene and J-gene trimming of TCR beta chains was associated with a missense DCLRE1C variant in a later genetic analysis, and the association was replicated in an independent cohort. The only immune exposure information available for the cohort was CMV serostatus. Sequencing depth was assumed to be roughly uniform across donors in the presence/absence analyses, though that assumption may not hold. In both the original and validation cohorts, the classifier was reported to diagnose cytomegalovirus status with high specificity and sensitivity. At a false discovery rate of 0.05, a later analysis linked 16,951 TCR beta sequences to specific HLA alleles. The earlier analysis of fewer than 750 of the donors excluded roughly 16 rarely observed V segments, including chromosome 9 orphons, because counts were too low. The authors suggested that the approach could potentially be extended to other disease states and immunological phenotypes. The study listed 150 to 200 TCR beta chains as associated with cytomegalovirus. When HLA alleles, especially DR and DQ, strongly co-occurred, attributing TCR associations to individual alleles was difficult. Because HLA typing was unavailable for some donors at each locus, only the typed subset was used in association tests. Three of the identified cytomegalovirus-associated TCR beta chains were confirmed in vitro to be specific for cytomegalovirus antigens. Compared with the roughly 670-donor mean, donors in an Asian-associated ancestry cluster had fewer N-insertions in productive TCRs, according to a later genetic analysis. Most TCR sequences were seen in very few donors, while some public TCRs were found in many individuals. The cohort was sequenced for TCR beta chains only, and without alpha or paired-chain data the features that could be detected were limited.

CDR1 is given as MNHNY and CDR2 as SVGAGI, both from the germline V gene (reference sequence). V and J lose 2 bases and 0 bases, and a span of 8 bases separates them. Measured from the cysteine to the phenylalanine, the CDR3 is 14 residues long. Only the CDR3 DNA is retained, 42 bases long and in frame from the first base. With regard to this clone: The antigen it binds to is not known. Base quality data are lacking; no much larger clone is found one base away.

The cohort was made up of around 720 healthy bone marrow donors. All cohort members were sampled while nominally healthy, although unrecorded immune exposures were likely present. The donor was CMV seronegative and was included in the group of a few hundred seronegative cohort members. A peripheral blood sample was provided by each donor, and peripheral blood mononuclear cells were used for TCR beta sequencing. The Qiagen DNeasy Blood Extraction Kit was used to extract genomic DNA from the blood cell samples. The source is a boy aged 2 to 9 in good health and CMV-seronegative. Sequencing used PBMCs. The V and J segments used are TRBV6-6 and TRBJ2-7; the D gene is perhaps TRBD1, on 6 matching bases. The CDR3 is CASSYTGSSYEQYF. DNA sequence: TGTGCCAGCAGTTACACAGGGAGCTCCTACGAGCAGTACTTC.